This passage covers 28 T cell receptor beta chains from one sample sequenced in a study of T cells in Graves' hyperthyroidism and ophthalmopathy. Regions amplified from RNA transcripts were the TCR beta CDR3 regions. Researchers ran a first-round RT-PCR on the TCR CDR3 using the HTBI primer set. TCRdb re-called the multiplex PCR reads through MiXCR, storing one row per CDR3 protein. The table lists about 740,000 distinct CDR3 sequences, 14% of them singletons. Sequences were obtained from blood. These receptors were obtained from a woman younger than 35 with Graves' hyperthyroidism.

This clonotype was counted at least ten times. The genes are TRBV20-1 and TRBJ2-2, with D possibly being TRBD2 (6 bases). Trimming left V 5 bases short and J 5 bases short, with 21 bases between. Germline V gene lookup returns CDR1 DFQATT and CDR2 SNEGSKA (reference sequence). The CDR3 sequence is 16 residues long. CDR3 nucleotide sequence: TGCAGTGCTGGTCCTCGGGGGAAGCGGGTTACCGGGGAGCTGTTTTTT. Its translation: CSAGPRGKRVTGELFF.

The J gene is TRBJ2-4, the V gene TRBV6-1; D assignment may be TRBD1 or TRBD2 (5 bases each). Germline-derived CDR1 and CDR2 are MNHNS and SASEGT. Trimming took off 6 bases at V and 1 base at J, with 22 bases between the two ends. CDR3 length: 18 amino acids. CDR3 in DNA: TGTGCCAGCAGCAGAGGAGGACGATGGGGCTTCGCCAAAAACATTCAGTACTTC. This translates into CASSRGGRWGFAKNIQYF.

This clonotype has just a few counts. The chain links TRBV6-2 or TRBV6-3 to TRBJ2-1, with D perhaps TRBD2 (6 bases). The CDR3 spans 20 residues. Between the trimmed V and J ends, which lost 2 bases and 3 bases, there was a span of 26 bases. Per germline, CDR1 MNHEY and CDR2 SVGEGT. The CDR3 loop reads CASSYPSERTRTTVYNEQFF. The CDR3 DNA sequence: TGTGCCAGCAGTTACCCCTCCGAACGGACACGGACTACCGTCTACAATGAGCAGTTCTTC.

The chain employs TRBV29-1 and TRBJ1-1; D not resolved. Trimming cost V 2 bases and J 5 bases, with 9 bases left between them. Germline V gene data show CDR1 as SQVTM and CDR2 as ANQGSEA. This CDR3 spans 12 amino acids. The CDR3 here is CSVETRRTEAFF. CDR3 DNA: TGCAGCGTTGAAACTAGGAGGACTGAAGCTTTCTTT.

This clonotype was observed many times. The chain combines TRBV6-5 with TRBJ2-5; TRBD2 agrees at 10 bases. This CDR3 is built from 17 residues. Trimming at V came to 5 bases and at J to 5 bases, leaving 14 bases not matched to a gene. The germline gives CDR1 MNHEY, CDR2 SVGAGI. CDR3 amino acids: CASSPWGYLAGEETQYF. DNA of the CDR3: TGTGCCAGCAGTCCGTGGGGGTATCTAGCGGGAGAGGAGACCCAGTACTTC.

Many counts were recorded for this clonotype. The rearrangement joins TRBV2 to TRBJ2-7; 14 positions match TRBD2. The CDR3 length is 16 residues. V dropped 5 bases and J dropped 6; count of bases not matched to a gene: 9. Looked up from germline, CDR1 is SNHLY and CDR2 is FYNNEI. The CDR3 DNA reads TGTGCCAGCAGTTCTACGACTAGCGGGAGGGCCGGCGAGCAGTACTTC. This sequence encodes CASSSTTSGRAGEQYF.

This clonotype has ten or more counts. The chain joins TRBV9 to TRBJ1-2; no definite D call. Germline V gene data show CDR1 as SGDLS and CDR2 as YYNGEE. The V and J ends lost 5 bases and 6 bases respectively, with 14 bases between them. CDR3 length: 13 amino acids. The CDR3 DNA reads as TGTGCCAGCAGGACCTCAGGATTTAATGGCTACACCTTC. Protein sequence: CASRTSGFNGYTF.

This clonotype has ten or more counts. V gene TRBV7-2 combines with J gene TRBJ1-5; perhaps TRBD1 as D (6 bases). Trimming removed 1 base at V and 0 bases at J, with 19 bases between. Germline V gene data show CDR1 as SGHTA and CDR2 as FQGNSA. The CDR3 has 19 residues. CDR3 residues: CASSLVGGRAYSSNQPQHF. The CDR3, as DNA: TGTGCCAGCAGCTTAGTTGGGGGCAGGGCCTACTCTAGCAATCAGCCCCAGCATTTT. The full variable domain, its missing parts supplied by reference TRBV7-2 and TRBJ1-5, is GAGVSQSPSNKVTEKGKDVELRCDPISGHTALYWYRQSLGQGLEFLIYFQGNSAPDKSGLPSDRFSAERTGGSVSTLTIQRTQQEDSAVYLCASSLVGGRAYSSNQPQHFGDGTRLSIL.

The gene calls are TRBV28 and TRBJ1-2; tentatively, D is TRBD1 (6 bases). CDR3 size: 13 residues. Germline CDR1 and CDR2: MDHEN and SYDVKM. The ends were cut back, 6 bases at V and 4 bases at J, with 12 bases in the middle. The CDR3 reads CASSRDTSYGYTF. In DNA form, the CDR3 reads TGTGCCAGCAGCCGGGACACTAGCTATGGCTACACCTTC.

This clonotype showed up just a few times. The junction departs from germline at one end; a sequencing error may be responsible. V is TRBV4-1 and J is TRBJ1-1; D uncertain. Germline V gene lookup returns CDR1 MGHRA and CDR2 YSYEKL. The CDR3 has 11 amino acids. The CDR3 loop reads CASKMNTGAFF. The CDR3 bases are TGCGCCAGCAAAATGAACACTGGAGCTTTCTTT.

The chain has TRBV4-2 and TRBJ2-5; D may be TRBD1 (6 bases). The germline V gene has CDR1 LGHNA and CDR2 YNFKEQ. This CDR3 spans 15 amino acids. Trimming removed 1 base at V and 3 bases at J, with 12 bases between. CDR3 residues: CASSQGGPGEETQYF. CDR3 DNA sequence: TGTGCCAGCAGCCAAGGGGGGCCAGGGGAAGAGACCCAGTACTTC.

This clonotype has ten or more counts. The chain couples TRBV3-1 to TRBJ1-2; TRBD1 aligns across 8 bases. The CDR3 sequence is 15 residues long. Trimming took 8 bases from V and 4 from J; bases not matched to a gene: 12. Germline assignment: CDR1 LGHDT and CDR2 YNNKEL (reference sequence). CDR3: CASLGGAGTGYGYTF. The DNA for the CDR3 is TGTGCCAGCCTCGGAGGGGCCGGGACAGGCTATGGCTACACCTTC.

This clonotype was observed many times. The chain carries TRBV18 and TRBJ2-5, with D perhaps matching TRBD1 (6 bases). The V end was cut by 6 bases, the J end by 2 bases, with 10 bases between. This CDR3 has 13 amino acids. CDR1 is KGHSH and CDR2 is LQKENI in the germline V gene. This CDR3 reads CASSQGFQETQYF. The DNA of the CDR3 is TGTGCCAGCTCGCAGGGGTTTCAAGAGACCCAGTACTTC.

This clonotype was counted many times. The chain couples TRBV27 to TRBJ1-1; D uncertain. The CDR3 has 14 residues. CDR1 and CDR2 from the germline V gene are MNHEY and SMNVEV (reference sequence). Trimming took 3 bases from V and 1 from J, leaving 9 bases between them. The CDR3 loop reads CASSLNSWNTEAFF. The CDR3 coding sequence is TGTGCCAGCAGTTTGAACAGCTGGAACACTGAAGCTTTCTTT.

The genes are TRBV4-1 and TRBJ1-1; a possible D gene is TRBD1 (5 bases). The CDR3 loop spans 17 amino acids. The germline V gene encodes CDR1 MGHRA and CDR2 YSYEKL. V was shortened by 0 bases and J by 4 bases, with 18 bases between the two germline ends. The CDR3 here is CASSQDRRQPLGTEAFF. The CDR3, as DNA: TGCGCCAGCAGCCAAGATCGTCGACAGCCGTTGGGCACTGAAGCTTTCTTT.

The chain carries TRBV28 and TRBJ1-4; TRBD1 is a possible D gene (6 bases). Germline V gene sequence: CDR1 MDHEN, CDR2 SYDVKM. The CDR3 extends over 15 amino acids. With 9 bases removed from V and 2 bases from J, the gap between germline ends came to 16 bases. For the CDR3, the DNA is TGTGCCAGTTTAGACGAAAGGGGGACTAATGAAAAACTGTTTTTT. Translation gives CASLDERGTNEKLFF.

This chain links TRBV7-9 with TRBJ2-1; the D gene is possibly TRBD1 (6 bases). With 8 bases removed from V and 6 bases from J, the gap between germline ends came to 17 bases. The CDR3 covers 14 residues. CDR1 is SEHNR and CDR2 is FQNEAQ in the germline V gene (reference sequence). The chain's CDR3 is CASGVLGHFNEQFF. The DNA for the CDR3 is TGTGCCAGCGGGGTCCTGGGACATTTCAATGAGCAGTTCTTC.

This clonotype has ten or more counts. The chain uses TRBV7-6 and TRBJ2-5; 10 bases agree with TRBD2. CDR3 length equals 17 residues. CDR1 is SGHVS, CDR2 FNYEAQ, per germline. The V and J ends lost 2 bases and 3 bases, in that order; junction bases with no gene match: 9. The DNA for the CDR3 is TGTGCCAGCAGCTTATTTCTAGCGGGAGTATCGGAAGAGACCCAGTACTTC. This encodes CASSLFLAGVSEETQYF.

A few counts support this clonotype. The rearrangement joins TRBV19 to TRBJ2-1; TRBD2 matches at 8 bases. Trimming at V came to 3 bases and at J to 8 bases, leaving 3 bases not matched to a gene. Germline-derived CDR1 and CDR2 are LNHDA and SQIVND (reference sequence). This CDR3 region has 13 residues. The CDR3 nucleotides are TGTGCCAGTAGTATCCGGGAGGGCGATGAGCAGTTCTTC. This codes for CASSIREGDEQFF.

The rearrangement uses TRBV18 and TRBJ1-2; a possible D gene is TRBD1 (5 bases). The CDR3 is made up of 14 amino acids. Between the trimmed V and J ends, which lost 6 bases and 0 bases, there was a span of 11 bases. The germline V gene encodes CDR1 KGHSH and CDR2 LQKENI. The CDR3 reads CASSGGGANYGYTF. The CDR3 DNA reads as TGTGCCAGCTCCGGGGGGGGAGCTAACTATGGCTACACCTTC.

On this clonotype itself: A read error may explain this, as a much larger clone is one base away. V gene TRBV20-1 combines with J gene TRBJ2-5, with TRBD1 matching 7 bases. The CDR3 covers 14 residues. The germline CDR1 and CDR2 sequences are DFQATT and SNEGSKA (reference sequence). J gave up 4 bases and V 1 base, and 6 bases lay outside the gene matches. Here the CDR3 DNA reads TGCAGTGCTAGAGCTTACAGGGGTGGAGAGACCCAGTACTTC. Amino acid sequence: CSARAYRGGETQYF.

This clonotype came up many times. V usage is TRBV20-1 and J usage is TRBJ1-2, with D hard to call. Germline-derived CDR1 and CDR2 are DFQATT and SNEGSKA (reference sequence). V was clipped by 5 bases and J by 4 bases, with 14 bases between them. This CDR3 region has 13 residues. The CDR3 DNA sequence: TGCAGTGCTCCCTACCTAGGGAGCTATGGCTACACCTTC. It encodes CSAPYLGSYGYTF.

This clonotype was seen many times. The rearrangement links TRBV11-2 to TRBJ2-7, with 8 bases matching TRBD1. There are 15 residues in the CDR3. With 0 bases clipped from V and 9 bases from J, the junction kept 10 bases outside the gene matches. Germline V gene sequence: CDR1 SGHAT, CDR2 FQNNGV. CDR3 in DNA: TGTGCCAGCAGCTTAGAGGGACAGGCCTCCGCCAGGCAGTACTTC. It translates to CASSLEGQASARQYF.

This clonotype showed up many times. V is TRBV27 and J is TRBJ2-3; D is unclear. V was pared by 6 bases and J by 3 bases, with 19 bases between. Germline V lookup: CDR1 MNHEY, CDR2 SMNVEV (reference sequence). This CDR3 is built from 16 residues. The CDR3 DNA sequence: TGTGCCAGCAGCTTCCTGTCCGGGTTAGTTACAGATACGCAGTATTTT. The encoded protein is CASSFLSGLVTDTQYF.

This chain connects TRBV14 to TRBJ2-2; TRBD2 matches 7 bases. Germline V CDR1 and CDR2: SGHDN, FVKESK. This CDR3 has 14 amino acids. Germline trimming cut 1 base from V and 5 bases from J; bases unmatched to any gene: 1. The CDR3 nucleotides are TGTGCCAGCAGCCAAGGGGGACTAACCGGGGAGCTGTTTTTT. As protein: CASSQGGLTGELFF. Using reference TRBV14 and TRBJ2-2 for the parts outside the CDR3, the full variable domain is EAGVTQFPSHSVIEKGQTVTLRCDPISGHDNLYWYRRVMGKEIKFLLHFVKESKQDESGMPNNRFLAERTGGTYSTLKVQPAELEDSGVYFCASSQGGLTGELFFGEGSRLTVL.

This clonotype was detected ten times or more. The chain combines TRBV3-1 with TRBJ1-2; TRBD1 might be the D (6 bases). Germline V lookup: CDR1 LGHDT, CDR2 YNNKEL (reference sequence). Trimming took off 5 bases at V and 3 bases at J, with 13 bases between the two ends. There are 14 residues in the CDR3. The CDR3 here is CASSTPTGYYGYTF. CDR3 bases: TGTGCCAGCAGCACCCCGACAGGTTACTATGGCTACACCTTC.

This clonotype was counted at least ten times. The chain joins TRBV5-6 to TRBJ2-7; 7 positions agree with TRBD2. The V gene's germline CDR1 is SGHDT and CDR2 YYEEEE. This CDR3 is built from 13 residues. V dropped 4 bases and J dropped 3; count of bases not matched to a gene: 4. The CDR3 DNA reads as TGTGCCAGCAGCCGCGGGAGCGTCTACGAGCAGTACTTC. It codes for CASSRGSVYEQYF. Based on the CDR3 plus reference TRBV5-6 and TRBJ2-7, the full variable domain is DAGVTQSPTHLIKTRGQQVTLRCSPKSGHDTVSWYQQALGQGPQFIFQYYEEEERQRGNFPDRFSGHQFPNYSSELNVNALLLGDSALYLCASSRGSVYEQYFGPGTRLTVT.

The CDR3 sequence: CASSFGTGRSAGANVLTF. The DNA of the CDR3 is TGTGCCAGCAGTTTCGGGACAGGGCGATCAGCTGGGGCCAACGTCCTGACTTTC. V gene TRBV27 combines with J gene TRBJ2-6, with TRBD1 matching over 9 bases. The CDR3 consists of 18 residues. Germline trimming cut 3 bases from V and 2 bases from J; bases unmatched to any gene: 8. Germline CDR1 MNHEY, CDR2 SMNVEV (reference sequence).